Reported below is one T cell receptor beta chain. The target antigen is unknown. The record originates from a study of cytomegalovirus exposure and HLA in healthy donors. PCR primers comprised 60 Vbeta and 13 Jbeta primers. Produced via immunoSEQ multiplex PCR; TCRdb's table is partial and in-frame only. The sample includes 100,000 or so clones, about 70% seen only once; the top ten take about 2%. The CDR3 is made up of 16 amino acids. CDR1 and CDR2 from the germline V gene are LGHNA and YSLEER. V lost 2 bases to trimming and J lost 0 bases, with 13 bases between them. Study-wide points: Relative to equally common others, HLA-associated TCR beta chains showed greater clonal expansion in a later analysis. Trimming of TCR beta V- and J-genes showed a link, identified in a later analysis, to a missense DCLRE1C variant. Being indistinguishable, some V segments were excluded, TRBV6-2 and TRBV6-3 among them.

The study sampled nominally healthy donors, though unrecorded immune exposures were likely. The receptor comes from a man aged 30 to 45 in good health and CMV-seronegative. This chain uses TRBV4-3 with TRBJ1-1; D unresolved. Sequenced input: PBMCs. CDR3 protein: CASSQSRSTLNTEAFF. In DNA, the CDR3 is TGCGCCAGCAGCCAATCCAGGTCGACCTTGAACACTGAAGCTTTCTTT.